A single sample is the source of the 17 T cell receptor beta chains below, sequenced in a study of monozygotic twins with inflammatory bowel disease. One entry per CDR3 protein, without DNA, is what TCRdb gives after re-calling the 5' RACE reads. The sample totals more than 300,000 distinct CDR3 sequences; its top ten clones hold around 2.6%. The sample consisted of blood. The receptor set was obtained from a human donor with ulcerative colitis or Crohn's disease, or a healthy co-twin of an affected twin (not recorded which).

The V and J genes are TRBV6-7 and TRBJ2-2; TCRdb names TRBD2, which stays unverified in the absence of DNA. TRBV6-7 is assigned to the ORF class and has an uncertain function. This CDR3 has 15 residues. The CDR3 spells CASSSGTAGAGELFF.

V and J are TRBV6-4 and TRBJ2-2. Germline CDR1 is MRHNA and CDR2 is SNTAGT. The CDR3 spans 13 residues. This CDR3 reads CASSDFGTGELFF.

V gene TRBV5-1 combines with J gene TRBJ1-6; no DNA is available, so the TRBD1 call from TCRdb remains unchecked. The CDR3 contains 16 residues. Germline loops: CDR1 SGHRS, CDR2 YFSETQ. CDR3 loop: CASSLQGQGIASPLHF.

The chain joins TRBV9 to TRBJ2-3; without DNA, the TCRdb call of TRBD2 cannot be checked. This CDR3 spans 16 amino acids. Germline V gene lookup returns CDR1 SGDLS and CDR2 YYNGEE. CDR3 protein: CASSPGRGLPTDTQYF.

CDR3 loop: CASIAGGPFYEQYF. The chain recombines TRBV11-2 with TRBJ2-7; TCRdb designates TRBD2, a call that cannot be tested without DNA. Germline CDR1 SGHAT, CDR2 FQNNGV. CDR3 length: 14 amino acids.

The rearrangement links TRBV9 to TRBJ2-1. Germline V gives CDR1 SGDLS, CDR2 YYNGEE. This CDR3 is built from 17 residues. The CDR3 sequence: CASSVVPTGSSYNEQFF.

The chain carries TRBV5-6 and TRBJ2-3; TCRdb selects TRBD1, and the lack of DNA leaves this call unchecked. The V gene's germline CDR1 is SGHDT and CDR2 YYEEEE. The CDR3 runs to 16 residues. The CDR3: CASSLGAGGIPDTQYF.

The rearrangement uses TRBV4-3 and TRBJ2-5. CDR1 is LGHNA, CDR2 YSLEER, per germline. This CDR3 is built from 13 residues. Here the CDR3 reads CASSQEWGETQYF.

V gene TRBV5-1 combines with J gene TRBJ1-5; TCRdb selects TRBD1, and the lack of DNA leaves this call unchecked. The CDR3 is 14 amino acids. CDR1 SGHRS and CDR2 YFSETQ come from the germline V gene. CDR3 in amino acids: CASSLGGGMGPQHF. The complete variable domain, with remaining parts taken from reference TRBV5-1 and TRBJ1-5, reads KAGVTQTPRYLIKTRGQQVTLSCSPISGHRSVSWYQQTPGQGLQFLFEYFSETQRNKGNFPGRFSGRQFSNSRSEMNVSTLELGDSALYLCASSLGGGMGPQHFGDGTRLSIL.

J is TRBJ2-5 and V is TRBV12-3 or TRBV12-4; as DNA is missing, the TRBD1 call by TCRdb cannot be tested. CDR3 size: 16 residues. This CDR3 reads CASSPYGQGISETQYF.

This chain's CDR3 is CASSLVGQTYEQYF. The chain carries TRBV5-1 and TRBJ2-7; absent DNA, TCRdb's TRBD1 call cannot be checked. Germline V gene lookup returns CDR1 SGHRS and CDR2 YFSETQ. The length of the CDR3 is 14 residues.

The V and J genes are TRBV14 and TRBJ2-7; lacking DNA, the TRBD1 call made by TCRdb goes unchecked. The CDR3 length is 17 residues. Germline assignment: CDR1 SGHDN and CDR2 FVKESK. CDR3 region: CASSQDFGTGASYEQYF.

V and J are TRBV7-9 and TRBJ1-4; no DNA is available, so the TRBD1 call from TCRdb remains unchecked. This CDR3 has 16 amino acids. The germline V gene has CDR1 SEHNR and CDR2 FQNEAQ (reference sequence). The CDR3 sequence: CASSLNRGQGDEKLFF. Variable domain in full (rest from reference TRBV7-9 and TRBJ1-4): DTGVSQNPRHKITKRGQNVTFRCDPISEHNRLYWYRQTLGQGPEFLTYFQNEAQLEKSRLLSDRFSAERPKGSFSTLEIQRTEQGDSAMYLCASSLNRGQGDEKLFFGSGTQLSVL.

This sequence joins TRBV12-3 or TRBV12-4 and TRBJ1-2; checking the TCRdb D call of TRBD1 is not possible without DNA. CDR3 length equals 13 residues. The CDR3 reads CASSPDGDYGYTF.

The gene calls are TRBV7-9 and TRBJ1-4. This CDR3 contains 16 residues. The germline V gene has CDR1 SEHNR and CDR2 FQNEAQ (reference sequence). The CDR3 reads CASSFEMLSNNEKLFF.

J is TRBJ2-3 and V is TRBV6-5; the TCRdb D gene call, TRBD2, has no DNA to confirm it. Germline-derived CDR1 and CDR2 are MNHEY and SVGAGI. The CDR3 runs to 16 residues. CDR3: CASSYSSYVRGDTQYF.

This chain uses TRBV6-2 or TRBV6-3 with TRBJ2-3; TCRdb's D gene call, TRBD1, goes unchecked for lack of DNA. The length of the CDR3 is 16 residues. Germline-derived CDR1 and CDR2 are MNHEY and SVGEGT. This CDR3 reads CASSFRGTDNTDTQYF.